This T cell receptor (beta chain) was obtained from a study of blood T cell repertoires in COVID-19 (dated by TCRdb to 2019 to 2021). About the full investigation: Collaborator samples came from the United States, Italy and Spain and covered acute and convalescent phases of COVID-19. The material from the prospective study consisted of cDNA or gDNA derived from T cells, B-cell-depleted T cells, or PBMCs. The dataset comprised deeply sampled blood TCRbeta repertoires from subjects exposed to, actively infected with, or recovered from COVID-19. The repertoires were released in a freely available public database meant as a resource for research on the immune response to SARS-CoV-2. Samples came from the ongoing ImmuneRACE study (first 160 participants) plus 1,254 subjects from 6 global collaborators. A de-identified subject ID, COVID-19 status, age in years and sex were almost always included in the sample metadata. Where available, HLA class I and class II types were obtained from metadata supplied by the sample provider rather than from assay-based typing. Results and caveats for the whole study, not just this receptor: The amount of clinical and demographic metadata varied by source and participant and was provided uncurated.

Including cysteine and phenylalanine, the CDR3 has 14 amino acids. The kept DNA is CDR3 alone, 42 bases in frame from the first base. The trim is 2 bases for V and 6 bases for J, with a gap of 13 bases between the germline ends. CDR1 and CDR2 (SGHTA, FQGNSA) derive from the germline V gene. Collaborating institutions collected whole blood in K2EDTA tubes following their own protocols. For TCRbeta analysis, collaborator samples were shipped as frozen whole blood, as isolated PBMCs, or as DNA extracted from either sample type. TCRbeta CDR3 regions were amplified from genomic DNA by means of the immunoSEQ Assay, a bias-controlled multiplex PCR. The paper's processing steps were these. The number of nucleated cells in each sample was estimated from the amplification of reference gene primers within the assay. To quantify the absolute abundance of each unique TCRbeta CDR3 rearrangement, sequence reads were collapsed and filtered. For each sample, productive Simpson clonality was calculated by taking the square root of Simpson's diversity index across productive rearrangements. TCRdb stores this immuneACCESS table with in-frame sequences only. Part of the clones is absent; in the studies checked, under half of the shortfall reflects unresolved V genes, and no reason is known for the rest. V and J calls and clone size are given by that table; D and trimming were obtained from the DNA. This sample comprises around 140,000 clones, roughly four fifths of them detected only once. In total, the top ten clones hold about 15% of the sample.

Of note for this clone: Its recognized antigen is unknown. No much larger clonotype is one base removed from it; base qualities were not supplied.

This receptor was obtained from a human donor with acute or convalescent COVID-19. The donor label of this sample is uncertain. The sample was peripheral blood. The chain is assembled from TRBV7-2 and TRBJ1-2, with TRBD1 perhaps the D gene, on 5 matching bases. DNA sequence: TGTGCCAGCAGCTTAAGTTCAGGGAAGAATGGCTACACCTTC. This gives the protein CASSLSSGKNGYTF.